The 23 T cell receptor beta chains reported below all come from one sample, sequenced in a study of T cells in Graves' hyperthyroidism and ophthalmopathy. RNA transcripts were the template for amplifying TCR beta CDR3 regions. Initially, a first-round RT-PCR of the TCR CDR3 employed the HTBI primer set. In TCRdb, the multiplex PCR reads were re-called with MiXCR into one record per CDR3 protein. The sample lists hundreds of thousands of distinct CDR3 sequences, about 15% seen once, with roughly 10% in the top ten. Sequencing was done on a sample of blood. These receptors came from a woman aged 18-29 years with Graves' hyperthyroidism.

This clonotype turned up a few times. In DNA form, the CDR3 reads TGCGCCAGCAGCCCGCAGGCCGGACAGCGAACTAACTATGGCTACACCTTC. Amino acids: CASSPQAGQRTNYGYTF. The chain is built from TRBV4-3 and TRBJ1-2; tentative D call: TRBD1 (6 bases). The CDR3 is 17 residues long. Trimming stripped 4 bases from V and 0 bases from J, with 18 bases between. Germline CDR1 reads LGHNA; CDR2 reads YSLEER.

The rearrangement uses TRBV28 and TRBJ2-7; possibly TRBD2 for D (6 bases). V gave up 3 bases and J gave up 0 bases, with 18 bases separating them. The CDR3 totals 17 residues. Germline CDR1 and CDR2: MDHEN and SYDVKM. The CDR3 here is CASSFPLRAGSSYEQYF. The CDR3 DNA reads as TGTGCCAGCAGTTTCCCGTTAAGAGCGGGTAGCTCCTACGAGCAGTACTTC. Filled out from reference TRBV28 and TRBJ2-7, the complete variable domain reads DVKVTQSSRYLVKRTGEKVFLECVQDMDHENMFWYRQDPGLGLRLIYFSYDVKMKEKGDIPEGYSVSREKKERFSLILESASTNQTSMYLCASSFPLRAGSSYEQYFGPGTRLTVT.

This clonotype was seen repeatedly, ten times or more. The J gene is TRBJ1-1, the V gene TRBV5-5; the D is unclear. Germline CDR1 and CDR2: SGHKS and YYEKEE (reference sequence). The V end was cut by 0 bases, the J end by 1 base, with 7 bases between. The CDR3 length is 14 residues. DNA for the CDR3: TGTGCCAGCAGCTTGGTACCCGCGAACACTGAAGCTTTCTTT. As protein: CASSLVPANTEAFF.

This clonotype was picked up a small number of times. The rearrangement joins TRBV7-2 to TRBJ2-5; D gene ambiguous. This CDR3 region has 14 residues. Germline V gives CDR1 SGHTA, CDR2 FQGNSA. V shed 5 bases and J shed 2 bases, with 12 bases lying between them. The CDR3 coding sequence is TGTGCCAGCAGCGTCGCGAGTCGTCAAGAGACCCAGTACTTC. Amino acid sequence: CASSVASRQETQYF.

This clonotype came up a few times. One junction end disagrees with the germline gene, perhaps due to a read error. V usage is TRBV4-1 and J usage is TRBJ1-4; TRBD1 might be the D (6 bases). The length of the CDR3 is 16 residues. Germline assignment: CDR1 MGHRA and CDR2 YSYEKL. CDR3 in amino acids: CASSQPPGHSKEKLFF. The CDR3 DNA is TGCGCCAGCAGCCAACCTCCGGGACACTCTAAGGAAAAACTGTTTTTT.

Note on this clonotype: One base away lies a much larger clone, so this may be a sequencing read error. This rearrangement joins TRBV29-1 to TRBJ1-2; D is unclear. CDR1 and CDR2 (germline): SQVTM, ANQGSEA. V lost 6 bases to trimming and J lost 0 bases, with 17 bases between them. The CDR3 extends over 15 amino acids. The CDR3, as DNA: TGCAGCGTAGAGGCGACGGGTACTACTAACTATGGCTACACCTTC. It is translated as CSVEATGTTNYGYTF.

This clonotype was seen only a few times. V usage is TRBV6-1 and J usage is TRBJ2-7; D gene uncertain. V lost 6 bases and J 0 bases, leaving 15 bases between the germline ends. CDR3 length: 15 residues. CDR1 and CDR2 from the germline V gene are MNHNS and SASEGT. The CDR3: CASSDFRFSSYEQYF. CDR3 coding DNA: TGTGCCAGCAGCGACTTCAGGTTCAGCTCCTACGAGCAGTACTTC.

Comments on this clonotype: With a much larger clone just one base away, this may be a read error. The CDR3 is CASSPSAVLGLFF. The CDR3 DNA reads as TGTGCCAGCAGTCCATCGGCAGTGCTAGGTCTGTTTTTT. The gene calls are TRBV28 and TRBJ1-4; D is ambiguous. Germline V lookup: CDR1 MDHEN, CDR2 SYDVKM. Trimming cost V 5 bases and J 14 bases, with 18 bases left between them. The CDR3 covers 13 residues.

The sample holds many counts of this clonotype. This rearrangement joins TRBV13 to TRBJ2-7; 9 bases agree with TRBD1. CDR1 and CDR2 from the germline V gene are PRHDT and FYEKMQ (reference sequence). There are 18 residues in the CDR3. V shed 4 bases, J shed 0 bases, and the junction held 13 bases outside the gene matches. CDR3 region: CASSWGQGEEDSSYEQYF. The CDR3 bases are TGTGCCAGCAGCTGGGGACAGGGTGAGGAGGATAGCTCCTACGAGCAGTACTTC.

The chain uses TRBV2 and TRBJ1-1, with TRBD1 as a possible D gene (5 bases). The CDR3 consists of 14 residues. Germline-derived CDR1 and CDR2 are SNHLY and FYNNEI. V lost 6 bases and J lost 0, with 11 bases in between. CDR3 in amino acids: CASRNRYMNTEAFF. As DNA, the CDR3 is TGTGCCAGCAGAAACAGGTATATGAACACTGAAGCTTTCTTT.

This clonotype was seen only a few times. V gene TRBV12-3 or TRBV12-4 combines with J gene TRBJ2-1; 9 positions agree with TRBD2. This CDR3 is built from 14 residues. Germline trimming cut 5 bases from V and 6 bases from J; bases unmatched to any gene: 5. The DNA for the CDR3 is TGTGCCAGCAGTCGAGCGGGGGGATTCAATGAGCAGTTCTTC. Its protein product is CASSRAGGFNEQFF.

The table lists this clonotype with many counts. The chain carries TRBV20-1 and TRBJ1-5; TRBD1 is a possible D gene (5 bases). The CDR3 length is 13 residues. Deletions cut 1 base from V and 2 bases from J, with 6 bases between. Per the germline V gene, CDR1 is DFQATT and CDR2 is SNEGSKA (reference sequence). The CDR3 nucleotides read TGCAGTGCTAGAGGAGGGGGCAATCAGCCCCAGCATTTT. Translated: CSARGGGNQPQHF.

This clonotype was picked up many times. J is TRBJ1-2 and V is TRBV2; D gene unclear. The V end lost 3 bases, the J end lost 6 bases, and 11 bases lay between the germline ends. In germline, CDR1 is SNHLY, CDR2 FYNNEI. The CDR3 is made up of 13 amino acids. The CDR3 DNA reads as TGTGCCAGCAGTGACGACGGCGGGAATGGCTACACCTTC. Translation: CASSDDGGNGYTF.

This clonotype was picked up many times. The chain uses TRBV12-3 or TRBV12-4 and TRBJ2-7, with D possibly being TRBD2 (6 bases). The CDR3 extends over 15 amino acids. Deletions cut 6 bases from V and 3 bases from J, with 18 bases between. The CDR3 DNA reads TGTGCCAGCAGGGGGGGTTTATGGGGCGGCTACGAGCAGTACTTC. This gives the protein CASRGGLWGGYEQYF.

A remark on this clonotype: A much larger clone lies one base from this, so it may be a read error. This chain connects TRBV2 to TRBJ2-2, with 7 bases that match TRBD1. The CDR3 loop spans 15 amino acids. Germline V gene data show CDR1 as SNHLY and CDR2 as FYNNEI. V was pared by 0 bases and J by 6 bases, with 4 bases of the junction left unmatched. CDR3 sequence reads: CASSEAITGAGELFF. CDR3 coding DNA: TGTGCCAGCAGTGAAGCTATCACAGGGGCCGGGGAGCTGTTTTTT.

A few counts support this clonotype. The chain uses TRBV12-3 or TRBV12-4 and TRBJ2-2; D is perhaps TRBD1 (6 bases). Between the trimmed V and J ends, which lost 3 bases and 9 bases, there was a span of 11 bases. The CDR3 sequence is 13 residues long. DNA of the CDR3: TGTGCCAGCAGTTTGGACAGCCGCCGGGAGCTGTTTTTT. Translation gives CASSLDSRRELFF.

Ten or more counts support this clonotype. V and J are TRBV5-1 and TRBJ2-5; the D gene is possibly TRBD2 (6 bases). CDR3 length: 13 amino acids. Germline CDR1 is SGHRS and CDR2 is YFSETQ. Trimming removed 6 bases from V and 1 base from J, with 10 bases in between. CDR3 in DNA: TGCGCCAGCACCCAGACTAGCCAAGAGACCCAGTACTTC. This translates into CASTQTSQETQYF.

This clonotype was detected only a few times. V is TRBV5-4 and J is TRBJ1-1, with TRBD1 matching 8 bases. V shed 2 bases and J 1 base; nucleotides not matched to a gene: 4. Germline assignment: CDR1 SGHNT and CDR2 YYREEE (reference sequence). This CDR3 comprises 15 residues. The CDR3 nucleotides are TGTGCCAGCAGCTTATGGACAGGGACGAACACTGAAGCTTTCTTT. It is translated as CASSLWTGTNTEAFF.

The chain is built from TRBV6-2 or TRBV6-3 and TRBJ1-1; D gene ambiguous. V gave up 5 bases and J gave up 11 bases, with 15 bases separating them. The CDR3 contains 12 residues. The germline CDR1 and CDR2 sequences are MNHEY and SVGEGT. In DNA, the CDR3 is TGTGCCAGCAGTGTCAGGAGGGTCGAGGCTTTCTTT. Residues: CASSVRRVEAFF.

This clonotype was seen only a few times. This sequence joins TRBV7-9 and TRBJ2-5, with a weak D call TRBD2 (6 bases). The CDR3 covers 14 residues. Germline V gene sequence: CDR1 SEHNR, CDR2 FQNEAQ (reference sequence). V was clipped by 2 bases and J by 5 bases, with 12 bases between them. The CDR3 DNA sequence: TGTGCCAGCAGCTTATCGGACTACCGGGAGACCCAGTACTTC. It encodes CASSLSDYRETQYF.

J is TRBJ2-1 and V is TRBV24-1; D tentatively fits TRBD1 or TRBD2 (5 bases each). Trimming cost V 4 bases and J 3 bases, with 15 bases left between them. CDR3 length: 16 amino acids. Germline CDR1 is KGHDR and CDR2 is SFDVKD. The CDR3 DNA reads as TGTGCCACCAGTGACCCCGGGACCGAAAGCTACAATGAGCAGTTCTTC. This translates into CATSDPGTESYNEQFF.

This clonotype was detected many times. The CDR3: CASTKLGTGGFGNQPQHF. Here the CDR3 DNA reads TGTGCCAGCACGAAATTAGGGACAGGGGGCTTCGGCAATCAGCCCCAGCATTTT. V gene TRBV2 combines with J gene TRBJ1-5, with 12 bases identical to TRBD1. The CDR3 loop spans 18 amino acids. Germline V CDR1 and CDR2: SNHLY, FYNNEI. V lost 7 bases, J lost 2 bases, and 12 bases stayed unmatched.

This clonotype was counted between two and nine times. The rearrangement links TRBV5-8 to TRBJ1-5; 7 bases match TRBD1. V lost 1 base to trimming and J lost 11 bases; unmatched junction nucleotides: 12. Germline assignment: CDR1 SGHTS and CDR2 YDEGEE. The CDR3 consists of 15 residues. For the CDR3, the DNA is TGTGCCAGCAGCTTGTGGGCAGGGGGTACCCGGGCCCAGCATTTT. Translation: CASSLWAGGTRAQHF.